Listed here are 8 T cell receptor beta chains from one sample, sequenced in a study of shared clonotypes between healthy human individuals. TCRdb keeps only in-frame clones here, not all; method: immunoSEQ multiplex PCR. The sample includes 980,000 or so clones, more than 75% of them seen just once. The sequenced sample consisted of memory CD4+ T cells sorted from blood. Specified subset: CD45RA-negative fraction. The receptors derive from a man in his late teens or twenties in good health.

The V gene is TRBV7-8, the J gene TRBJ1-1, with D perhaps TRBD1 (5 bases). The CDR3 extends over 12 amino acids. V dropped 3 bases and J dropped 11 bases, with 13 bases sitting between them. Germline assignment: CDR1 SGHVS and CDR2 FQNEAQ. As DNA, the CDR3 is TGTGCCAGCAGCTTGGGGGACTTAGGGGCTTTCTTT. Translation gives CASSLGDLGAFF.

The CDR3: CASSEALIDSAGWRTEAFF. The DNA for the CDR3 is TGTGCCAGCAGTGAAGCGCTTATTGACAGCGCTGGATGGAGGACTGAAGCTTTCTTT. V usage is TRBV6-1 and J usage is TRBJ1-1, with a possible D match to TRBD1 (5 bases). Looked up from germline, CDR1 is MNHNS and CDR2 is SASEGT. The CDR3 is made up of 19 amino acids. V lost 0 bases and J 5 bases, leaving 25 bases between the germline ends.

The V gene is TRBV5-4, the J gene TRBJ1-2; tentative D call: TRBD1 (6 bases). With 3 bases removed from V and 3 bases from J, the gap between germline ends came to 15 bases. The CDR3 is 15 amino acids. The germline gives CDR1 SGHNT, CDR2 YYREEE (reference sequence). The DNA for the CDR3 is TGTGCCAGCAGCTCGACGGGGGCGGGAGACTATGGCTACACCTTC. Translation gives CASSSTGAGDYGYTF.

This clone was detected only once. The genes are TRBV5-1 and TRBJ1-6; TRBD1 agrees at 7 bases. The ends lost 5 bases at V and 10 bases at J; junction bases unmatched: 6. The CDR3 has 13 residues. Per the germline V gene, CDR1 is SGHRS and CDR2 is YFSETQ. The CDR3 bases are TGCGCCAGCAGAGACAGGGTACAGTCACCCCTCCACTTT. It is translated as CASRDRVQSPLHF.

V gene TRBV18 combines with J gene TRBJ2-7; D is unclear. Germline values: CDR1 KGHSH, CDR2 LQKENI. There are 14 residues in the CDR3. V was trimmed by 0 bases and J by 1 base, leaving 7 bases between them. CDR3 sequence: CASSPPSVSYEQYF. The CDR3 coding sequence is TGTGCCAGCTCACCACCGTCGGTATCCTACGAGCAGTACTTC.

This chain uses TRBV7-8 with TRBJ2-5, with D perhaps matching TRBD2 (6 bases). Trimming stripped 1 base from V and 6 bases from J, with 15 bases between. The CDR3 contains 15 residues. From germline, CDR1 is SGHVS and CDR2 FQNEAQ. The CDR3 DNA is TGTGCCAGCAGCTTAGATGGGGGGAACACAAAGACCCAGTACTTC. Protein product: CASSLDGGNTKTQYF.

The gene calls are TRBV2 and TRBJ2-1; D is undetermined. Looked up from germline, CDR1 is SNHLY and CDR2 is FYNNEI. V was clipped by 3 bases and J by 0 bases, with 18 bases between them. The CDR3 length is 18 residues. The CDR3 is CASSDITDLGRSYNEQFF. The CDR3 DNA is TGTGCCAGCAGTGATATAACAGACCTCGGGCGCTCCTACAATGAGCAGTTCTTC. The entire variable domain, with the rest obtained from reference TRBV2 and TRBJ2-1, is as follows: EPEVTQTPSHQVTQMGQEVILRCVPISNHLYFYWYRQILGQKVEFLVSFYNNEISEKSEIFDDQFSVERPDGSNFTLKIRSTKLEDSAMYFCASSDITDLGRSYNEQFFGPGTRLTVL.

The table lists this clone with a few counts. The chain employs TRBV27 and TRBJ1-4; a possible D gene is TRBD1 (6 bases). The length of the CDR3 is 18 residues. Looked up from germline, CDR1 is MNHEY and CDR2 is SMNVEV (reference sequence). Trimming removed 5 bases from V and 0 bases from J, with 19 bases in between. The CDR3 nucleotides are TGTGCCAGCAGTCCATCCCCGGGGTGGGACACAACTAATGAAAAACTGTTTTTT. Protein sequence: CASSPSPGWDTTNEKLFF.